The 30 T cell receptor beta chains listed next were all sequenced from one sample in a study of CD4 T cells in relation to SARS-CoV-2 and coronaviruses. The assay was immunoSEQ multiplex PCR, and TCRdb's table has in-frame clones only and misses some. The sample carries 40,000 or so clones, 80% to 90% recorded once. Sequencing was performed on memory CD4+ T cells from PBMCs. These receptors were obtained from an adult with COVID-19.

This clone was picked up one time. This chain uses TRBV6-5 with TRBJ1-3; 7 nucleotides match TRBD1. This CDR3 contains 15 residues. Looked up from germline, CDR1 is MNHEY and CDR2 is SVGAGI. V shed 6 bases and J 8 bases; nucleotides not matched to a gene: 13. Here the CDR3 reads CASSKQGHSGDTIYF. Here the CDR3 DNA reads TGTGCCAGCAGCAAACAGGGGCACAGTGGGGACACCATATATTTT.

The chain carries TRBV21-1 and TRBJ2-5; the table assigns TRBD2, which was not confirmed against the DNA. TRBV21-1 is assigned pseudogene status. This CDR3 spans 17 amino acids. DNA for the CDR3: TGTGCCAGCAGCAAAGCCCCACTAGCGGGAGCCCCAGAGACCCAGTACTTC. Its translation: CASSKAPLAGAPETQYF.

The genes are TRBV3-1 (or the pseudogene TRBV3-2) and TRBJ2-3, with 8 bases matching TRBD1. Unmatched junction bases numbered 14, after V lost 3 bases and J lost 3 bases. Germline V gene data show CDR1 as LGHDT and CDR2 as YNNKEL (reference sequence). CDR3 length: 18 amino acids. The CDR3 spells CASSHTRTGKSMTDTQYF. The CDR3 bases are TGTGCCAGCAGCCATACAAGGACAGGGAAGTCGATGACAGATACGCAGTATTTT.

The chain is built from TRBV5-4 and TRBJ2-3, with 7 nucleotides matching TRBD2. The CDR3 runs to 18 residues. Germline lookup yields CDR1 SGHNT and CDR2 YYREEE (reference sequence). V lost 4 bases and J lost 2; bases outside the gene matches: 16. The CDR3 loop reads CASSPSGGGKYSTDTQYF. As DNA, the CDR3 is TGTGCCAGCAGCCCATCTGGGGGAGGGAAATATTCCACAGATACGCAGTATTTT. The full variable domain, with the rest looked up from reference TRBV5-4 and TRBJ2-3, is ETGVTQSPTHLIKTRGQQVTLRCSSQSGHNTVSWYQQALGQGPQFIFQYYREEENGRGNFPPRFSGLQFPNYSSELNVNALELDDSALYLCASSPSGGGKYSTDTQYFGPGTRLTVL.

The chain joins TRBV3-1 (or the pseudogene TRBV3-2) to TRBJ2-5; 8 nucleotides match TRBD1. The germline V gene has CDR1 LGHDT and CDR2 YNNKEL (reference sequence). The CDR3 loop spans 17 amino acids. V was pared by 4 bases and J by 5 bases, with 15 bases of the junction left unmatched. The CDR3 coding sequence is TGTGCCAGCAGCCCAACGACAGGGGCCCATCCGATCGAGACCCAGTACTTC. Residues: CASSPTTGAHPIETQYF.

The chain is built from TRBV9 and TRBJ2-7, with a possible D match to TRBD2 (6 bases). The CDR3 extends over 14 amino acids. V dropped 3 bases and J dropped 3 bases, with 13 bases sitting between them. Germline lookup yields CDR1 SGDLS and CDR2 YYNGEE. The CDR3 sequence is CASSAGLTSYEQYF. The CDR3 DNA sequence: TGTGCCAGCAGCGCGGGCTTGACTAGCTACGAGCAGTACTTC.

V and J are TRBV4-1 and TRBJ2-7; possibly TRBD1 for D (5 bases). There are 16 residues in the CDR3. Trimming took off 4 bases at V and 1 base at J, with 17 bases between the two ends. Germline CDR1 MGHRA, CDR2 YSYEKL. CDR3 sequence (DNA): TGCGCCAGCAGCCTCGCCCCTCGGACAAAATCCTACGAGCAGTACTTC. Translating gives CASSLAPRTKSYEQYF.

The chain uses TRBV5-1 and TRBJ2-2, with D maybe TRBD1 (6 bases). This CDR3 contains 16 residues. Germline CDR1 reads SGHRS; CDR2 reads YFSETQ. V gave up 2 bases and J gave up 2 bases, with 13 bases separating them. The CDR3 DNA reads as TGCGCCAGCAGCTTCCTATCAGGGGCCAACACCGGGGAGCTGTTTTTT. Its translation: CASSFLSGANTGELFF.

This clone was seen only once. The chain joins TRBV27 to TRBJ2-1; 16 nucleotides agree with TRBD2. Germline assignment: CDR1 MNHEY and CDR2 SMNVEV (reference sequence). The CDR3 covers 19 residues. With V trimmed by 4 bases and J by 5 bases, 11 bases remained unmatched. The CDR3, as DNA: TGTGCCAGCAGTTCCCCCATGGGACTAGCGGGAGGGTTCCACAATGAGCAGTTCTTC. This translates into CASSSPMGLAGGFHNEQFF.

The chain combines TRBV7-2 with TRBJ2-1; TRBD1 matches 8 bases. Germline CDR1 and CDR2: SGHTA and FQGNSA. The CDR3 consists of 13 residues. Unmatched junction bases numbered 4, after V lost 4 bases and J lost 8 bases. The CDR3 DNA reads as TGTGCCAGCAGCTCGGACAGGGCGGATGAGCAGTTCTTC. It specifies CASSSDRADEQFF.

The chain employs TRBV4-2 and TRBJ2-1, with TRBD2 identical over 9 bases. Unmatched junction bases numbered 9, after V lost 0 bases and J lost 6 bases. The CDR3 runs to 17 residues. Germline assignment: CDR1 LGHNA and CDR2 YNFKEQ. This CDR3 reads CASSQENLAGNLNEQFF. CDR3 coding DNA: TGTGCCAGCAGCCAAGAAAATCTAGCGGGAAACCTCAATGAGCAGTTCTTC.

The chain uses TRBV7-9 and TRBJ2-7, with D unresolved. This CDR3 has 13 residues. V lost 2 bases to trimming and J lost 3 bases, with 8 bases between them. Germline CDR1 and CDR2: SEHNR and FQNEAQ (reference sequence). CDR3 protein: CASSLLGDYEQYF. CDR3 in DNA: TGTGCCAGCAGCTTATTAGGTGACTACGAGCAGTACTTC. The whole variable domain, remainder taken from reference TRBV7-9 and TRBJ2-7, is DTGVSQNPRHKITKRGQNVTFRCDPISEHNRLYWYRQTLGQGPEFLTYFQNEAQLEKSRLLSDRFSAERPKGSFSTLEIQRTEQGDSAMYLCASSLLGDYEQYFGPGTRLTVT.

The chain recombines TRBV18 with TRBJ2-6; 8 bases fit TRBD1. The CDR3 has 18 residues. V trimming: 0 bases; J trimming: 4 bases; junction bases outside the gene matches: 8. The germline CDR1 and CDR2 sequences are KGHSH and LQKENI. The CDR3 nucleotides read TGTGCCAGCTCACCACCGACATCAGGGGGCACCGGGGCCAACGTCCTGACTTTC. The encoded protein is CASSPPTSGGTGANVLTF. The full variable domain, its missing parts supplied by reference TRBV18 and TRBJ2-6, is NAGVMQNPRHLVRRRGQEARLRCSPMKGHSHVYWYRQLPEEGLKFMVYLQKENIIDESGMPKERFSAEFPKEGPSILRIQQVVRGDSAAYFCASSPPTSGGTGANVLTFGAGSRLTVL.

The J gene is TRBJ2-3, the V gene TRBV3-1 (or the pseudogene TRBV3-2); D gene uncertain. CDR3 length equals 13 residues. The germline CDR1 and CDR2 sequences are LGHDT and YNNKEL (reference sequence). V lost 4 bases and J lost 2, with 7 bases in between. The CDR3: CASSPAFTDTQYF. CDR3 DNA: TGTGCCAGCAGCCCTGCCTTCACAGATACGCAGTATTTT.

The chain links TRBV5-1 to TRBJ2-5, with 11 bases fitting TRBD1. Trimming took 2 bases from V and 5 from J; bases not matched to a gene: 8. CDR3 length equals 16 residues. Germline V gene data show CDR1 as SGHRS and CDR2 as YFSETQ. Written as DNA, the CDR3 is TGCGCCAGCAGCTTAAGTGGACAGGGGGCAATGGAGACCCAGTACTTC. It specifies CASSLSGQGAMETQYF.

This clone has a handful of counts. This rearrangement joins TRBV7-9 to TRBJ2-3, with 7 positions matching TRBD1. CDR1 is SEHNR and CDR2 is FQNEAQ in the germline V gene (reference sequence). J gave up 0 bases and V 5 bases, and 5 bases lay outside the gene matches. This CDR3 comprises 15 residues. CDR3 protein: CASSPGTASTDTQYF. DNA for the CDR3: TGTGCCAGCAGCCCGGGGACAGCTAGCACAGATACGCAGTATTTT.

This clone was counted only a few times. The chain uses TRBV7-9 and TRBJ1-5, with D perhaps TRBD1 (6 bases). The length of the CDR3 is 15 residues. Trimming shortened V by 0 bases and J by 7 bases, and 13 bases separated the two germline ends. From germline, CDR1 is SEHNR and CDR2 FQNEAQ (reference sequence). The CDR3 loop reads CASSLAGQGKQPQHF. The CDR3 DNA is TGTGCCAGCAGCTTAGCCGGGCAGGGGAAACAGCCCCAGCATTTT.

This chain connects TRBV5-1 to TRBJ2-1, with D unclear. Germline CDR1 is SGHRS and CDR2 is YFSETQ. There are 15 residues in the CDR3. Trimming left V 2 bases short and J 7 bases short, with 16 bases between. The CDR3 DNA sequence: TGCGCCAGCAGCTTTCTTGTCGGAGACAATAATGAGCAGTTCTTC. Translating it yields CASSFLVGDNNEQFF.

The chain links TRBV14 to TRBJ2-5, with 12 bases identical to TRBD2. Germline CDR1 is SGHDN and CDR2 is FVKESK. The CDR3 covers 19 residues. With 1 base clipped from V and 4 bases from J, the junction kept 13 bases outside the gene matches. CDR3 protein: CASSQGGLAGTWFAETQYF. The DNA of the CDR3 is TGTGCCAGCAGCCAAGGGGGACTAGCGGGTACGTGGTTTGCAGAGACCCAGTACTTC.

The V call is TRBV19, the J call TRBJ1-1; D remains ambiguous. Germline lookup yields CDR1 LNHDA and CDR2 SQIVND (reference sequence). V lost 5 bases and J 4 bases, leaving 8 bases between the germline ends. The CDR3 is 12 amino acids. In DNA form, the CDR3 reads TGTGCCAGTAGTGGTTGGGTCACTGAAGCTTTCTTT. Amino acid sequence: CASSGWVTEAFF.

The gene calls are TRBV3-1 (or the pseudogene TRBV3-2) and TRBJ2-3; TRBD2 agrees at 7 bases. The CDR3 covers 16 residues. V shed 5 bases, J shed 1 base, and the junction held 9 bases outside the gene matches. Per the germline V gene, CDR1 is LGHDT and CDR2 is YNNKEL (reference sequence). CDR3 in DNA: TGTGCCAGCAGCTCCAGGCGGCTAGCGGGCACAGATACGCAGTATTTT. Protein: CASSSRRLAGTDTQYF.

With respect to this clone: This sample also contains other DNA sequences that code for the same CDR3. This chain uses TRBV14 with TRBJ2-1; D may be TRBD2 (7 bases). The length of the CDR3 is 15 residues. Trimming removed 3 bases from V and 4 bases from J, with 13 bases in between. The germline V gene has CDR1 SGHDN and CDR2 FVKESK. The CDR3 is CASSHGGRNYNEQFF. The CDR3 DNA follows: TGTGCCAGCAGCCACGGGGGGCGGAATTACAATGAGCAGTTCTTC.

This clone appeared a single time. V and J are TRBV30 and TRBJ2-1, with 15 bases that match TRBD2. This CDR3 region has 15 residues. CDR1 GTSNPN and CDR2 SVGIG come from the germline V gene (reference sequence). V was pared by 2 bases and J by 10 bases, with 6 bases of the junction left unmatched. CDR3 sequence (DNA): TGTGCCTGGAGTATCGGACTAGCGGGAGGGGGGGAGCAGTTCTTC. Its translation: CAWSIGLAGGGEQFF.

The chain carries TRBV7-9 and TRBJ1-4; no firm D call. CDR1 and CDR2 (germline): SEHNR, FQNEAQ (reference sequence). Trimming left V 1 base short and J 5 bases short, with 8 bases between. The CDR3 length is 14 residues. The CDR3: CASSLETANEKLFF. In nucleotides, the CDR3 is TGTGCCAGCAGCTTAGAGACCGCAAATGAAAAACTGTTTTTT. Full variable domain (remainder filled in from reference TRBV7-9 and TRBJ1-4): DTGVSQNPRHKITKRGQNVTFRCDPISEHNRLYWYRQTLGQGPEFLTYFQNEAQLEKSRLLSDRFSAERPKGSFSTLEIQRTEQGDSAMYLCASSLETANEKLFFGSGTQLSVL.

This chain links TRBV6-5 with TRBJ1-6, with a possible D match to TRBD1 (6 bases). In germline, CDR1 is MNHEY, CDR2 SVGAGI. V lost 0 bases, J lost 10 bases, and 16 bases lay in between. The CDR3 spans 16 residues. Here the CDR3 DNA reads TGTGCCAGCAGTTACTCGATTTGGACAGTTCAGTCACCCCTCCACTTT. It codes for CASSYSIWTVQSPLHF.

This sequence joins TRBV6-6 and TRBJ2-2, with a possible D match to TRBD2 (6 bases). The CDR3 totals 16 residues. Trimming cost V 0 bases and J 5 bases, with 13 bases left between them. CDR1 MNHNY and CDR2 SVGAGI come from the germline V gene (reference sequence). The CDR3 DNA is TGTGCCAGCAGTTACTCCCTTTATAGCGGTACCGGGGAGCTGTTTTTT. Amino acid sequence: CASSYSLYSGTGELFF.

The chain joins TRBV7-6 to TRBJ2-1, with TRBD2 matching over 14 bases. The CDR3 consists of 15 residues. V lost 5 bases to trimming and J lost 8 bases; unmatched junction nucleotides: 5. Germline V CDR1 and CDR2: SGHVS, FNYEAQ. The CDR3 DNA follows: TGTGCCAGCAGCGCGGGACTAGCGGGAGTATATGAGCAGTTCTTC. Translated: CASSAGLAGVYEQFF.

V and J are TRBV16 and TRBJ2-7, with D uncertain. V was pared by 5 bases and J by 4 bases, with 30 bases between. Per the germline V gene, CDR1 is KGHSY and CDR2 is FQNENV. The CDR3 contains 19 residues. The CDR3 DNA reads as TGTGCCAGCAGCATCCCAGTTACGAGCAGTTTTGTTTCTAGTTACGAGCAGTACTTC. Translating gives CASSIPVTSSFVSSYEQYF.

This clone has only one observation. The rearrangement uses TRBV10-3 and TRBJ2-5; 7 nucleotides align to TRBD1. Germline loops: CDR1 ENHRY, CDR2 SYGVKD. The CDR3 sequence is 13 residues long. V was clipped by 6 bases and J by 3 bases; unmatched bases: 4. The CDR3 is CAISVGQEETQYF. DNA of the CDR3: TGTGCCATCAGCGTCGGACAGGAAGAGACCCAGTACTTC.

V gene TRBV11-2 combines with J gene TRBJ1-5; no firm D call. V lost 0 bases to trimming and J lost 4 bases, with 10 bases between them. The germline V gene has CDR1 SGHAT and CDR2 FQNNGV. This CDR3 comprises 15 residues. Written as DNA, the CDR3 is TGTGCCAGCAGCTTAGATCACAGAAAAAATCAGCCCCAGCATTTT. Translated: CASSLDHRKNQPQHF. The variable domain in full, completed from reference TRBV11-2 and TRBJ1-5, reads EAGVAQSPRYKIIEKRQSVAFWCNPISGHATLYWYQQILGQGPKLLIQFQNNGVVDDSQLPKDRFSAERLKGVDSTLKIQPAKLEDSAVYLCASSLDHRKNQPQHFGDGTRLSIL.